This passage covers 9 T cell receptor beta chains from one sample sequenced in a study of blood T cell repertoires in COVID-19. The data were produced by immunoSEQ multiplex PCR, yet TCRdb's version contains in-frame clones alone and is incomplete. The sample includes roughly 200,000 clones, around 80% of them seen just once. The sample comprised peripheral blood. The receptors here all came from a human donor in a cohort sampled during active COVID-19.

The chain has TRBV7-3 and TRBJ2-5; 10 bases line up with TRBD1. V shed 5 bases, J shed 9 bases, and the junction held 6 bases outside the gene matches. Germline values: CDR1 SGHTA, CDR2 FQGTGA. This CDR3 is built from 13 residues. The CDR3 nucleotides are TGTGCCAGCAGCAAAGACAGGGGGCAATCCCAGTACTTC. Translating gives CASSKDRGQSQYF.

This rearrangement joins TRBV5-8 to TRBJ1-2, with D maybe TRBD1 (5 bases). Between the trimmed V and J ends, which lost 2 bases and 8 bases, there was a span of 7 bases. The CDR3 runs to 11 residues. Germline V gene lookup returns CDR1 SGHTS and CDR2 YDEGEE. CDR3: CASSLGAGYTF. CDR3 DNA: TGTGCCAGCAGCTTAGGGGCCGGCTACACCTTC. Drawing the rest from reference TRBV5-8 and TRBJ1-2, the complete variable domain is EAGVTQSPTHLIKTRGQQATLRCSPISGHTSVYWYQQALGLGLQFLLWYDEGEERNRGNFPPRFSGRQFPNYSSELNVNALELEDSALYLCASSLGAGYTFGSGTRLTVV.

In its sample, this clone was seen once. The rearrangement uses TRBV30 and TRBJ2-5; the D is unclear. Germline V gene lookup returns CDR1 GTSNPN and CDR2 SVGIG (reference sequence). The V end was cut by 1 base, the J end by 3 bases, with 3 bases between. The CDR3 totals 11 residues. Here the CDR3 reads CAWSAKETQYF. CDR3 bases: TGTGCCTGGAGTGCAAAAGAGACCCAGTACTTC.

The chain links TRBV6-5 to TRBJ2-7; D is perhaps TRBD2 (5 bases). Trimming removed 10 bases at V and 0 bases at J, with 16 bases between. The CDR3 is 14 residues long. Germline CDR1 MNHEY, CDR2 SVGAGI. The CDR3 region has the DNA TGTGCCACCCAGCGGCCGGGGAGCTCCTACGAGCAGTACTTC. Its protein product is CATQRPGSSYEQYF.

This sequence joins TRBV3-1 (or the pseudogene TRBV3-2) and TRBJ2-7; TRBD2 is a possible D gene (5 bases). The CDR3 contains 12 residues. CDR1 and CDR2 (germline): LGHDT, YNNKEL (reference sequence). The ends were cut back, 2 bases at V and 6 bases at J, with 8 bases in the middle. The CDR3 DNA is TGTGCCAGCAGCCAAACCCGGGGCGAGCAGTACTTC. It codes for CASSQTRGEQYF.

There are a few counts of this clone. V usage is TRBV25-1 and J usage is TRBJ1-5, with 9 bases lining up with TRBD1. In germline, CDR1 is MGHDK, CDR2 SYGVNS. V shed 5 bases, J shed 5 bases, and the junction held 7 bases outside the gene matches. CDR3 length: 15 residues. The CDR3 reads CASSPGTGHDQPQHF. The CDR3 DNA follows: TGTGCCAGCAGTCCCGGGACAGGGCACGATCAGCCCCAGCATTTT.

The J gene is TRBJ1-1, the V gene TRBV20-1; D may be TRBD1 (5 bases). The CDR3 extends over 13 amino acids. Per the germline V gene, CDR1 is DFQATT and CDR2 is SNEGSKA (reference sequence). V was shortened by 3 bases and J by 1 base, with 9 bases between the two germline ends. The CDR3 sequence: CSASYRRNTEAFF. For the CDR3, the DNA is TGCAGTGCTAGTTACAGGAGGAACACTGAAGCTTTCTTT.

The CDR3 DNA follows: TGTGCCAGTAGTATAGACGTGGCCGCGGCTAATGAAAAACTGTTTTTT. Amino acids: CASSIDVAAANEKLFF. The rearrangement links TRBV19 to TRBJ1-4; no reliable D call. Trimming removed 0 bases at V and 3 bases at J, with 11 bases between. Germline lookup yields CDR1 LNHDA and CDR2 SQIVND (reference sequence). The CDR3 spans 16 residues.

The chain employs TRBV7-8 and TRBJ1-5; TRBD1 matches at 7 bases. With V trimmed by 0 bases and J by 0 bases, 20 bases remained unmatched. Germline lookup yields CDR1 SGHVS and CDR2 FQNEAQ. The CDR3 runs 22 residues. CDR3 residues: CASSLARAGRWDSEYSNQPQHF. DNA of the CDR3: TGTGCCAGCAGCTTAGCGCGGGCGGGAAGATGGGACAGCGAGTATAGCAATCAGCCCCAGCATTTT.